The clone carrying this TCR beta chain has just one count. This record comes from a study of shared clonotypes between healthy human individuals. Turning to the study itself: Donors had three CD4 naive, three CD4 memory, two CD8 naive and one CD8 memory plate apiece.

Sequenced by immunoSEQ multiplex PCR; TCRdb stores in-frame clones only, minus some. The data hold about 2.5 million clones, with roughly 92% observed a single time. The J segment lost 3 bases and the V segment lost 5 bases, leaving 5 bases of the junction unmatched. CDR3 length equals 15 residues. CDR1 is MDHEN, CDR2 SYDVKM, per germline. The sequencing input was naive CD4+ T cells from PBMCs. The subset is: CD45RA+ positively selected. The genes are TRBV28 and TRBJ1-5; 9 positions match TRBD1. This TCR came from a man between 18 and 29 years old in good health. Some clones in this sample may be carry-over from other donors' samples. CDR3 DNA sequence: TGTGCCAGCAGTAAAGGACAGGGGATCAATCAGCCCCAGCATTTT. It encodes CASSKGQGINQPQHF.